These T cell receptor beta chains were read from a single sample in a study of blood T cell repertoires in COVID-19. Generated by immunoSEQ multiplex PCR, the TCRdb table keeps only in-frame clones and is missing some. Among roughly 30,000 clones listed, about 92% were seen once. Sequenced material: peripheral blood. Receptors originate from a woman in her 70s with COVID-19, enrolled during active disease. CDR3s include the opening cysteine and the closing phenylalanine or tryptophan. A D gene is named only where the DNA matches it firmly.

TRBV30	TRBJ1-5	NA	CAWSVSGPPNQPQHF
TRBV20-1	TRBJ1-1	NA	CSSPGTEAFF
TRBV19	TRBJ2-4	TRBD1	CASATGDKNIQYF
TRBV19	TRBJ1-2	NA	CASSGAGLGYGYTF
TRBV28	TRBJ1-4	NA	CASNNWNEKLFF
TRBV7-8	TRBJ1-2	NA	CASSLRSSEDYGYTF
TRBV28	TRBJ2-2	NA	CASRQAPGELFF
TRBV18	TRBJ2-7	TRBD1	CASSPGTDEQYF
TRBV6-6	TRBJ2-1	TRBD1	CASSLGQGAFNEQFF
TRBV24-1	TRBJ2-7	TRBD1	CATSPGTGYEQYF
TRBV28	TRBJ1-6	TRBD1	CATGGQAINSPLHF
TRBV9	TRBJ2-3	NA	CASSVRPEGVARTDTQYF
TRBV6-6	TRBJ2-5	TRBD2	CASIIGLADQETQYF
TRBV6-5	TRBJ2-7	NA	CASSYAPSSGLYEQYF
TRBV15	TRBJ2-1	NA	CATSSNLATYNEQFF
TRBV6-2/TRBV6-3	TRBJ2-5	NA	CASSASAETQYF
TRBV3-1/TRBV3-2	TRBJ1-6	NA	CASSQRQVHNSPLHF
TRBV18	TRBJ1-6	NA	CASSPQPGVWASFNSPLHF
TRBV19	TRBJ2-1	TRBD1	CASRADRGLNEQFF
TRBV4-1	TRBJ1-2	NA	CASSQGGLSGPVRAFFYGYTF
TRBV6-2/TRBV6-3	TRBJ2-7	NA	CASSYLDFSYEQYF
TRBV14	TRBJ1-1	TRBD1	CASSQLGQRDTEAFF
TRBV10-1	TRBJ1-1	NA	CASRKGENTEAFF
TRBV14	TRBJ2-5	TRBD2	CASSQEDIAGLQETQYF
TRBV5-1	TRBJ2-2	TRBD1	CASSSGMDRITGELFF
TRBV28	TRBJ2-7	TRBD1	CASRPSGTGSHEQYF
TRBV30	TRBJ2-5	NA	CAWSSLGVGETQYF
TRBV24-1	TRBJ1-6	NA	CAASRGGNSPLHF
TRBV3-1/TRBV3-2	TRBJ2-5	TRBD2	CASSFGLGVGETQYF
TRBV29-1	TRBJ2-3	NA	CSVGRTGRDTQYF
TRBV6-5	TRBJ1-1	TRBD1	CASRTGETEAFF
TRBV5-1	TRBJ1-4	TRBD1	CASSPRGGQGIGAATNEKLFF
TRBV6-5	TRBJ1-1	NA	CASTGQPNTEAFF
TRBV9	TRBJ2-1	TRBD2	CASTVTSGSYNEQFF
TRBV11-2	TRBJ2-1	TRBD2	CASSSIRGGYNEQFF
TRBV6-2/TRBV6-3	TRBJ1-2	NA	CASSFDRLYGYTF
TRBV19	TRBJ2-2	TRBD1	CASMASRTGFTGELFF
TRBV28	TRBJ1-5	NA	CASSPTGYSNQPQHF
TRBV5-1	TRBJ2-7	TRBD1	CASSLGVGTGTYEQYF
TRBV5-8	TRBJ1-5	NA	CASSFRDQPQHF
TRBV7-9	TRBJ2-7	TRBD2	CASSLVSLARYEQYF
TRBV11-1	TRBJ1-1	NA	CASSLTGTNTEAFF